The 23 T cell receptor beta chains in this list originate from one sample, sequenced in a study of T cell responses to AZD1222 COVID-19 vaccine. Only in-frame clones appear in the TCRdb table, and some are missing; sequencing was by immunoSEQ multiplex PCR. The sample shows some 250,000 clones, roughly 93% of them seen only once. Sequenced material: peripheral blood, taken 28 days after the second AZD1222 dose. The origin of the receptors is an adult who received the AZD1222 COVID-19 vaccine.

The chain recombines TRBV18 with TRBJ1-4; tentative D call: TRBD1 (6 bases). The germline V gene encodes CDR1 KGHSH and CDR2 LQKENI. The CDR3 runs 15 residues. V dropped 0 bases and J dropped 8 bases, with 13 bases sitting between them. CDR3 sequence reads: CASSPPSGAGEKLFF. DNA of the CDR3: TGTGCCAGCTCACCACCTTCAGGGGCAGGGGAAAAACTGTTTTTT.

The J gene is TRBJ1-1, the V gene TRBV28; 7 bases are shared with TRBD1. The CDR3 length is 13 residues. Germline V gene data show CDR1 as MDHEN and CDR2 as SYDVKM. The trim removed 2 bases at V and 8 bases at J, leaving 5 bases unmatched. The CDR3 DNA reads as TGTGCCAGCAGTTTACCAGACAGGGACGAAGCTTTCTTT. Amino acids: CASSLPDRDEAFF.

This clone was detected once. The gene calls are TRBV2 and TRBJ1-2; possibly TRBD1 for D (5 bases). The CDR3 is made up of 12 amino acids. The V gene's germline CDR1 is SNHLY and CDR2 FYNNEI. With 4 bases removed from V and 2 bases from J, the gap between germline ends came to 5 bases. The CDR3 region is CASSAGNYGYTF. As DNA, the CDR3 is TGTGCCAGCAGTGCAGGGAACTATGGCTACACCTTC.

This clone was picked up one time. The J gene is TRBJ1-2, the V gene TRBV30, with 8 nucleotides matching TRBD1. V was clipped by 3 bases and J by 4 bases; unmatched bases: 4. This CDR3 has 13 residues. Germline lookup yields CDR1 GTSNPN and CDR2 SVGIG (reference sequence). CDR3 bases: TGTGCCTGGAGCGGGACAGGCACCTATGGCTACACCTTC. Amino acid sequence: CAWSGTGTYGYTF.

This chain uses TRBV28 with TRBJ2-7, with a weak D call TRBD1 (5 bases). The V and J ends lost 4 bases and 7 bases respectively, with 20 bases between them. Germline V lookup: CDR1 MDHEN, CDR2 SYDVKM. This CDR3 is 15 amino acids long. The CDR3 DNA sequence: TGTGCCAGCAGTTCACCTAGGGGAAGGTCGTGGGAGCAGTACTTC. Translation: CASSSPRGRSWEQYF.

J is TRBJ2-3 and V is TRBV29-1; 10 positions match TRBD1. The CDR3 contains 15 residues. The V gene's germline CDR1 is SQVTM and CDR2 ANQGSEA. CDR3 amino acids: CSHPPPGQGTDTQYF. In DNA form, the CDR3 reads TGCAGTCATCCCCCCCCGGGACAGGGGACAGATACGCAGTATTTT.

V usage is TRBV21-1 and J usage is TRBJ2-1; the table's D call, TRBD1, was not checked against the DNA. TRBV21-1 corresponds to a pseudogene. The CDR3 runs to 19 residues. The CDR3 coding sequence is TGTGCCAGCAGCGATGGGGACAGGCAACCCATAAATACCTACAATGAGCAGTTCTTC. Protein: CASSDGDRQPINTYNEQFF.

The rearrangement uses TRBV28 and TRBJ2-7; the D gene is possibly TRBD1 (6 bases). Germline V CDR1 and CDR2: MDHEN, SYDVKM. CDR3 length: 13 amino acids. Trimming removed 2 bases from V and 5 bases from J, with 10 bases in between. CDR3 sequence reads: CASSLTGINEQYF. DNA for the CDR3: TGTGCCAGCAGTTTAACAGGGATAAACGAGCAGTACTTC. Full variable domain (remainder filled in from reference TRBV28 and TRBJ2-7): DVKVTQSSRYLVKRTGEKVFLECVQDMDHENMFWYRQDPGLGLRLIYFSYDVKMKEKGDIPEGYSVSREKKERFSLILESASTNQTSMYLCASSLTGINEQYFGPGTRLTVT.

CDR3 residues: CASADRDIIQPQHF. CDR3 DNA sequence: TGTGCCAGCGCGGACAGGGATATCATTCAGCCCCAGCATTTT. This chain links TRBV2 with TRBJ1-5, with TRBD1 identical over 8 bases. CDR3 length: 14 amino acids. Germline CDR1 is SNHLY and CDR2 is FYNNEI. J was trimmed by 6 bases and V by 8 bases; bases with no gene match: 9.

V usage is TRBV5-4 and J usage is TRBJ1-6, with a weak D call TRBD1 (5 bases). Per the germline V gene, CDR1 is SGHNT and CDR2 is YYREEE (reference sequence). Between the trimmed V and J ends, which lost 4 bases and 9 bases, there was a span of 11 bases. The CDR3 is 13 amino acids. The CDR3: CASSLKGISPLHF. CDR3 bases: TGTGCCAGCAGCCTAAAGGGGATTTCACCCCTCCACTTT.

This chain links TRBV4-3 with TRBJ2-3; 9 bases map to TRBD2. The CDR3 is made up of 15 amino acids. Looked up from germline, CDR1 is LGHNA and CDR2 is YSLEER. V shed 3 bases and J 8 bases; nucleotides not matched to a gene: 9. CDR3 in DNA: TGCGCCAGCAGCCAGGGGCTAGCGGGAACGGTTACGCAGTATTTT. Its protein is CASSQGLAGTVTQYF.

This chain joins TRBV10-3 and TRBJ2-3; D is uncertain. V was shortened by 6 bases and J by 4 bases, with 8 bases between the two germline ends. Germline V CDR1 and CDR2: ENHRY, SYGVKD. The CDR3 has 12 residues. The CDR3 sequence is CAISPAADTQYF. The CDR3 nucleotides read TGTGCCATCAGCCCAGCAGCAGATACGCAGTATTTT.

This clone has just a few counts. This sequence joins TRBV5-1 and TRBJ1-1; D remains unclear. V was clipped by 0 bases and J by 4 bases, with 7 bases between them. Germline V gives CDR1 SGHRS, CDR2 YFSETQ. The CDR3 has 13 residues. The CDR3, as DNA: TGCGCCAGCAGCTTGGCCCCGGGCACTGAAGCTTTCTTT. This codes for CASSLAPGTEAFF.

This rearrangement joins TRBV19 to TRBJ1-6; D uncertain. V lost 5 bases and J 7 bases, leaving 15 bases between the germline ends. The germline CDR1 and CDR2 sequences are LNHDA and SQIVND (reference sequence). The CDR3 spans 15 residues. The CDR3 sequence is CASSGSSGLNSPLHF. For the CDR3, the DNA is TGTGCCAGTAGTGGGTCATCCGGGTTGAATTCACCCCTCCACTTT.

The chain recombines TRBV18 with TRBJ2-1, with D possibly matching TRBD2 (5 bases). The CDR3 extends over 16 amino acids. CDR1 is KGHSH, CDR2 LQKENI, per germline. The V gene lost 3 bases and the J gene lost 3 bases, with 15 bases spanning the gap. As DNA, the CDR3 is TGTGCCAGCTCACCCGGGGTTTCGGCGGTCTACAATGAGCAGTTCTTC. Its translation: CASSPGVSAVYNEQFF.

V usage is TRBV23-1 and J usage is TRBJ2-7; 7 bases map to TRBD1. Being an ORF, TRBV23-1 has a function that is uncertain. This CDR3 is built from 13 residues. The CDR3 DNA sequence: TGCGCAATAGCCGGGACAGTCACCTACGAGCAGTACTTC. The encoded protein is CAIAGTVTYEQYF.

This clone was found once. J is TRBJ2-7 and V is TRBV6-5; possibly TRBD1 for D (6 bases). The CDR3 runs to 13 residues. CDR1 is MNHEY and CDR2 is SVGAGI in the germline V gene. V was clipped by 6 bases and J by 4 bases, with 13 bases between them. The CDR3 reads CASRRQVSYEQYF. The CDR3 coding sequence is TGTGCCAGCAGACGACAGGTATCGTACGAGCAGTACTTC.

The chain combines TRBV29-1 with TRBJ1-1; D unresolved. The CDR3 totals 13 residues. CDR1 is SQVTM, CDR2 ANQGSEA, per germline. V lost 2 bases to trimming and J lost 4 bases, with 11 bases between them. The CDR3 loop reads CSVESGMGTEAFF. CDR3 DNA: TGCAGCGTTGAATCGGGTATGGGCACTGAAGCTTTCTTT.

The rearrangement joins TRBV5-1 to TRBJ1-1; D may be TRBD1 (5 bases). The V end was cut by 3 bases, the J end by 4 bases, with 22 bases between. Germline CDR1 SGHRS, CDR2 YFSETQ. The CDR3 length is 17 residues. In nucleotides, the CDR3 is TGCGCCAGCAGCTCCCCGGCCCAATCGGGGGACGGCACTGAAGCTTTCTTT. As protein: CASSSPAQSGDGTEAFF.

This clone came up a few times. The CDR3 nucleotides are TGCGCCAGCAGCCTAAACCTAAGGACTAGCGGGTACGAGCAGTACTTC. Its protein is CASSLNLRTSGYEQYF. The J gene is TRBJ2-7, the V gene TRBV4-1, with TRBD2 matching over 11 bases. Looked up from germline, CDR1 is MGHRA and CDR2 is YSYEKL. V shed 4 bases and J 4 bases; nucleotides not matched to a gene: 9. The CDR3 is 16 residues long.

The chain combines TRBV5-1 with TRBJ2-2; perhaps D is TRBD1 or TRBD2 (6 bases each). There are 13 residues in the CDR3. With 4 bases removed from V and 8 bases from J, the gap between germline ends came to 12 bases. In germline, CDR1 is SGHRS, CDR2 YFSETQ. The CDR3 DNA is TGCGCCAGCAGCGGGGGGCCCCCTGGGGAGCTGTTTTTT. Protein sequence: CASSGGPPGELFF.

The chain links TRBV6-1 to TRBJ1-2; weak D call: TRBD1 (5 bases). V was trimmed by 2 bases and J by 2 bases, leaving 12 bases between them. The CDR3 is 15 residues long. Germline CDR1 MNHNS, CDR2 SASEGT. DNA of the CDR3: TGTGCCAGCAGTGAAACGAGGGGATTAAACTATGGCTACACCTTC. The encoded protein is CASSETRGLNYGYTF.

The CDR3 spells CATSRTSGEAGELFF. In nucleotides, the CDR3 is TGTGCCACCAGCAGGACTAGCGGGGAGGCCGGGGAGCTGTTTTTT. The rearrangement uses TRBV15 and TRBJ2-2, with 11 bases identical to TRBD2. The CDR3 is 15 amino acids. The junction had 3 bases not matched to a gene; V was cut back by 3 bases and J by 6 bases. CDR1 and CDR2 from the germline V gene are LNHNV and YYDKDF (reference sequence).